Listed below are T cell receptor beta chains from one sample, sequenced in a study of blood T cell repertoires in COVID-19. The protocol was immunoSEQ multiplex PCR, while the TCRdb copy is restricted to in-frame clones and leaves out a portion. The table lists 300,000 to 400,000 clones, approximately 90% of them singletons. The sequenced sample consisted of PBMCs or T cells enriched from blood (not recorded which). Every receptor here comes from a woman younger than 30 who had recovered from COVID-19. Each CDR3 is given with its conserved first and last residue. A D gene is named only where the DNA matches it firmly. Only some rows state a clone size, as once, few, many or a class for expanded clones.

d_gene	v_gene	abundance	j_gene	CDR3nt	CDR3aa
TRBD1	TRBV7-3	NA	TRBJ2-1	TGTGCCAGCAGCCCGGACAGGGGGCGATGGAATGAGCAGTTCTTC	CASSPDRGRWNEQFF
NA	TRBV21-1	NA	TRBJ2-7	TGTGCCAGCAACCCTCGCGCGGGGCCTTTTAGAAACGAGCAGTACTTC	CASNPRAGPFRNEQYF
TRBD1	TRBV25-1	NA	TRBJ2-2	TGTGCCAGCAGTGGCCGGGACAGGGTCAACACCGGGGAGCTGTTTTTT	CASSGRDRVNTGELFF
NA	TRBV20-1	NA	TRBJ2-3	TGCAGTGCTAGTTTCGTTAAAGGAGGGAGCACAGATACGCAGTATTTT	CSASFVKGGSTDTQYF
NA	TRBV5-1	once	TRBJ2-5	TGCGCCAGCAGCAACCTAGCATCGGAGACCCAGTACTTC	CASSNLASETQYF
NA	TRBV28	NA	TRBJ2-7	TGTGCCAGCAGCACACCAGGGGGGACCTACGAGCAGTACTTC	CASSTPGGTYEQYF
NA	TRBV6-5	NA	TRBJ1-3	TGTGCCAGCGTGGCAACCTCTGGAAACACCATATATTTT	CASVATSGNTIYF
NA	TRBV10-3	NA	TRBJ1-1	TGTGCCATCAGTAGAACGACGGGTAACACTGAAGCTTTCTTT	CAISRTTGNTEAFF
NA	TRBV11-2	NA	TRBJ1-1	TGTGCCAGCAGCCCTCAGGATTTTGAAGCTTTCTTT	CASSPQDFEAFF
NA	TRBV6-1	NA	TRBJ2-5	TGTGCCAGCAGTGAATCGCCCGGGCAAGAGACCCAGTACTTC	CASSESPGQETQYF
TRBD1	TRBV19	NA	TRBJ1-6	TGTGCCAGTAGAAAGGCCTGGGACAGTAGCTACAATTCACCCCTCCACTTT	CASRKAWDSSYNSPLHF
NA	TRBV27	once	TRBJ1-4	TGTGCCAGCACCAGTGGTGCAACTAATGAAAAACTGTTTTTT	CASTSGATNEKLFF
NA	TRBV4-3	once	TRBJ2-7	TGCGCCAGCAGCCAAGCGGCAGGGTGGTCCTACGAGCAGTACTTC	CASSQAAGWSYEQYF
NA	TRBV5-8	NA	TRBJ1-4	TGTGCCAGCAGCAAGACAGCAACTAATGAAAAACTGTTTTTT	CASSKTATNEKLFF
TRBD2	TRBV7-9	NA	TRBJ2-7	TGTGCCAGCAGCTTAAACGGGAGGGGCGAGCAGTACTTC	CASSLNGRGEQYF
NA	TRBV18	NA	TRBJ2-3	TGTGCCAGCTCACCAAGACAGCTTAGCACAGATACGCAGTATTTT	CASSPRQLSTDTQYF
TRBD2	TRBV7-8	NA	TRBJ2-3	TGTGCCAGCAGCCGGGGGGGAGGAGGGACGCAGTATTTT	CASSRGGGGTQYF
NA	TRBV27	NA	TRBJ2-1	TGTGCCAGCAGTTTTCCCTCCGGAGGGCCCTACAATGAGCAGTTCTTC	CASSFPSGGPYNEQFF
NA	TRBV27	NA	TRBJ1-2	TGTGCCAGCAGTCAGAGACCGGGGGTCACCATCCGGGGTGGCTACACCTTC	CASSQRPGVTIRGGYTF
NA	TRBV12-3/TRBV12-4	few	TRBJ1-5	TGTGCCAGCATCCTGGGGGGGCAGCCCCAGCATTTT	CASILGGQPQHF
TRBD1	TRBV7-2	NA	TRBJ1-2	TGTGCCAGCAGCTTATTCCCCGGGACAGAGAACTATGGCTACACCTTC	CASSLFPGTENYGYTF
TRBD2	TRBV28	NA	TRBJ2-1	TGTGCCAGCAGTTCGACCCGGGGGGACTACAATGAGCAGTTCTTC	CASSSTRGDYNEQFF
NA	TRBV7-9	NA	TRBJ1-6	TGTGCCAGCAGGAACAGGGAGGGGAATTCACCCCTCCACTTT	CASRNREGNSPLHF
NA	TRBV2	NA	TRBJ1-1	TGTGCCAGCATTTATGGGCCGAACACTGAAGCTTTCTTT	CASIYGPNTEAFF
TRBD1	TRBV19	NA	TRBJ2-7	TGTGCCAGTAGTATACCGGGACAGGGGGCTCTCCACGAGCAGTACTTC	CASSIPGQGALHEQYF
TRBD2	TRBV5-1	NA	TRBJ2-3	TGCGCCAGCAGCGACCTGGGGAGGGAGAATACGCAGTATTTT	CASSDLGRENTQYF
NA	TRBV6-6	NA	TRBJ2-7	TGTGCCAGCAGTTACTCGAGGCAGACTACGGAGCAGTACTTC	CASSYSRQTTEQYF
TRBD1	TRBV9	NA	TRBJ2-7	TGTGCCAGCAGCGCCCGGGGACAGGGTGGCGAGCAGTACTTC	CASSARGQGGEQYF
NA	TRBV25-1	NA	TRBJ1-2	TGTGCCAGCAGCGACACCTTTTATTGGCAGGGGATTTACGACGGCTACACCTTC	CASSDTFYWQGIYDGYTF
NA	TRBV18	NA	TRBJ2-2	TGTGCCAGCTCACTCGAGACGCAAGGGGCCCTTACCGGGGAGCTGTTTTTT	CASSLETQGALTGELFF
TRBD1	TRBV6-5	NA	TRBJ1-3	TGTGCCAGCAGTTACTCGGGACAGGACGGAAACACCATATATTTT	CASSYSGQDGNTIYF
NA	TRBV27	NA	TRBJ1-1	TGTGCCAGCAGTTTAGCGAGGAGGGGAACTAGAGCTTTCTTT	CASSLARRGTRAFF
NA	TRBV24-1	NA	TRBJ2-1	TGTGCCACCAGTGATGCTTTTAGCTCCTACAATGAGCAGTTCTTC	CATSDAFSSYNEQFF
NA	TRBV7-3	NA	TRBJ2-3	TGTGCCAGCAGCTTAATACCGGGGGTGGATACGCAGTATTTT	CASSLIPGVDTQYF
NA	TRBV15	NA	TRBJ1-3	TGTGCCACCAGCCAAACCTTGTTGACATTCGGAAACACCATATATTTT	CATSQTLLTFGNTIYF
NA	TRBV11-2	NA	TRBJ1-3	TGTGCCAGCAGCGATCCCGTAAGTCCGGGGAGAACTGGAAACACCATATATTTT	CASSDPVSPGRTGNTIYF
NA	TRBV18	NA	TRBJ2-5	TGTGCCAGCTCACCCCAGTACCAAGAGACCCAGTACTTC	CASSPQYQETQYF
TRBD2	TRBV28	once	TRBJ2-3	TGTGCCAGCAGGTCCTCTAGCGGGGGGATAGATACGCAGTATTTT	CASRSSSGGIDTQYF
TRBD1	TRBV7-6	NA	TRBJ1-4	TGTGCCAGCAGCTTAGTAGGGGGCGCCTTAGAAAAACTGTTTTTT	CASSLVGGALEKLFF
NA	TRBV7-3	once	TRBJ2-2	TGTGCCAGCAGCTCCAAGGGCGGGGAAACCGGGGAGCTGTTTTTT	CASSSKGGETGELFF
NA	TRBV14	NA	TRBJ1-1	TGTGCCAGCAGCCGTAGTAAGTTCACGGGTACTGAAGCTTTCTTT	CASSRSKFTGTEAFF
TRBD2	TRBV5-1	NA	TRBJ2-3	TGCGCCAGCAGCTTGGCTCTAGCGGGTACGCAGTATTTT	CASSLALAGTQYF
TRBD1	TRBV10-3	NA	TRBJ1-5	TGTGCCATCAGTGCCACAGGGGGCGATCAGCCCCAGCATTTT	CAISATGGDQPQHF
NA	TRBV12-3/TRBV12-4	NA	TRBJ1-2	TGTGCCAGCAGTAGCGGGGCCGCCTATGGCTACACCTTC	CASSSGAAYGYTF
NA	TRBV19	NA	TRBJ2-7	TGTGCCAGTAGTCTTGCGGGGGCCTCTGGGGAGCAGTACTTC	CASSLAGASGEQYF